These 20 T cell receptor beta chains originate from one sample sequenced in a study of T-cell reconstitution after alpha-beta-depleted transplantation in children. Unique molecular identifiers were used in preparing the TCRbeta library. Each CDR3 protein gets one entry after TCRdb re-called the PCR reads with MiXCR. The table lists under 450,000 distinct CDR3 sequences, roughly 15% of them singletons. This material consisted of PBMCs, mostly from graft donor cells, taken 360 days after TCRalphabeta/CD19-depleted stem cell transplant. The receptors were gathered from a boy less than two years old who had a stem cell transplant for Wiskott-Aldrich syndrome, so the T cells may come from the graft donor.

This chain uses TRBV7-7 with TRBJ2-3; tentative D call: TRBD1 (6 bases). This CDR3 spans 15 amino acids. The V gene lost 5 bases and the J gene lost 1 base, with 13 bases spanning the gap. Per germline, CDR1 SSHAT and CDR2 FNYEAQ (reference sequence). The CDR3, as DNA: TGTGCCAGCAGCCTCGGACACAGGGGCACAGATACGCAGTATTTT. Its translation is CASSLGHRGTDTQYF.

This clonotype was observed a handful of times. The chain links TRBV7-9 to TRBJ2-7, with D unresolved. This CDR3 is 14 amino acids long. Germline V gene data show CDR1 as SEHNR and CDR2 as FQNEAQ (reference sequence). V lost 1 base to trimming and J lost 2 bases, with 9 bases between them. The CDR3 sequence is CASSLDVGPYEQYF. The CDR3 DNA reads TGTGCCAGCAGCTTAGATGTGGGCCCCTACGAGCAGTACTTC.

In this sample, this clonotype turned up many times. The V call is TRBV29-1, the J call TRBJ1-2; maybe TRBD1 (6 bases). The length of the CDR3 is 11 residues. V lost 5 bases to trimming and J lost 5 bases, with 9 bases between them. Germline loops: CDR1 SQVTM, CDR2 ANQGSEA. CDR3 residues: CSVSTGYGYTF. The CDR3 nucleotides read TGCAGCGTTTCGACAGGTTATGGCTACACCTTC. The variable domain in full, with the rest retrieved from reference TRBV29-1 and TRBJ1-2, is SAVISQKPSRDICQRGTSLTIQCQVDSQVTMMFWYRQQPGQSLTLIATANQGSEATYESGFVIDKFPISRPNLTFSTLTVSNMSPEDSSIYLCSVSTGYGYTFGSGTRLTVV.

The chain joins TRBV12-3 or TRBV12-4 to TRBJ2-1; possibly TRBD1 for D (6 bases). The V gene lost 5 bases and the J gene lost 2 bases, with 13 bases spanning the gap. CDR3 length equals 15 residues. The CDR3 sequence is CASSERQVPYNEQFF. CDR3 DNA sequence: TGTGCCAGCAGTGAACGACAGGTCCCCTACAATGAGCAGTTCTTC.

V and J are TRBV3-1 and TRBJ1-6, with D possibly being TRBD1 (6 bases). Germline CDR1 and CDR2: LGHDT and YNNKEL (reference sequence). Trimming left V 6 bases short and J 8 bases short, with 11 bases between. This CDR3 is 13 amino acids long. DNA of the CDR3: TGTGCCAGCAGGTTCAGGGGTCATTCACCCCTCCACTTT. This translates into CASRFRGHSPLHF.

The chain recombines TRBV15 with TRBJ2-3, with D possibly TRBD1 on 6 matching bases. This CDR3 contains 17 residues. The V gene lost 0 bases and the J gene lost 5 bases, with 18 bases spanning the gap. Germline CDR1 LNHNV, CDR2 YYDKDF (reference sequence). The CDR3 DNA reads TGTGCCACCAGCAGAGACCGCACAGGGTCTGGTGGAGATACGCAGTATTTT. Its translation: CATSRDRTGSGGDTQYF.

This clonotype was seen only once. V and J are TRBV12-3 or TRBV12-4 and TRBJ2-7; the match to TRBD2 covers 7 bases. The junction had 6 bases not matched to a gene; V was cut back by 4 bases and J by 3 bases. There are 14 residues in the CDR3. The CDR3 nucleotides are TGTGCCAGCAGTTACCGGCGCGGGAGCTACGAGCAGTACTTC. This translates into CASSYRRGSYEQYF.

V and J are TRBV12-3 or TRBV12-4 and TRBJ2-2; TRBD1 matches at 7 bases. J gave up 6 bases and V 5 bases, and 9 bases lay outside the gene matches. The CDR3 is made up of 15 amino acids. CDR3: CASSHRDSGAGELFF. In nucleotides, the CDR3 is TGTGCCAGCAGTCACCGGGACAGTGGGGCCGGGGAGCTGTTTTTT.

The chain recombines TRBV12-3 or TRBV12-4 with TRBJ1-1, with D tentatively TRBD1 (5 bases). The CDR3 consists of 13 residues. V was pared by 3 bases and J by 5 bases, with 10 bases between. The CDR3 DNA is TGTGCCAGCAGTTTTCAGGGAGGAACTGAAGCTTTCTTT. It yields the protein CASSFQGGTEAFF.

This clonotype occurred many times. The rearrangement links TRBV18 to TRBJ2-5; D gene uncertain. This CDR3 spans 12 amino acids. Germline-derived CDR1 and CDR2 are KGHSH and LQKENI. V was trimmed by 2 bases and J by 5 bases, leaving 6 bases between them. The chain's CDR3 is CASSPIGETQYF. CDR3 in DNA: TGTGCCAGCTCACCAATCGGCGAGACCCAGTACTTC.

The rearrangement links TRBV5-1 to TRBJ2-2; D not certain. V lost 0 bases and J 1 base, leaving 10 bases between the germline ends. This CDR3 region has 16 residues. Germline V CDR1 and CDR2: SGHRS, YFSETQ. The CDR3 DNA follows: TGCGCCAGCAGCTTGGAGAGACCCCTGAACACCGGGGAGCTGTTTTTT. Its translation is CASSLERPLNTGELFF.

The rearrangement uses TRBV7-2 and TRBJ2-7; 8 bases are a match to TRBD1. The CDR3 runs to 15 residues. V trimming: 4 bases; J trimming: 0 bases; junction bases outside the gene matches: 5. Germline loops: CDR1 SGHTA, CDR2 FQGNSA. The CDR3 DNA reads TGTGCCAGCAGCTCGTACAGGGGGGTCTCCTACGAGCAGTACTTC. Translating gives CASSSYRGVSYEQYF.

This clonotype was detected only a few times. This chain joins TRBV29-1 and TRBJ1-1; D is possibly TRBD1 (6 bases). Trimming took off 5 bases at V and 6 bases at J, with 10 bases between the two ends. The germline V gene encodes CDR1 SQVTM and CDR2 ANQGSEA. The CDR3 is 11 amino acids. The CDR3 sequence is CSVPTGSEAFF. For the CDR3, the DNA is TGCAGCGTTCCCACAGGGTCTGAAGCTTTCTTT. The variable domain in full, completed from reference TRBV29-1 and TRBJ1-1, reads SAVISQKPSRDICQRGTSLTIQCQVDSQVTMMFWYRQQPGQSLTLIATANQGSEATYESGFVIDKFPISRPNLTFSTLTVSNMSPEDSSIYLCSVPTGSEAFFGQGTRLTVV.

The chain recombines TRBV28 with TRBJ2-7; either TRBD1 or TRBD2 may fit D (5 bases each). Trimming shortened V by 1 base and J by 3 bases, and 13 bases separated the two germline ends. This CDR3 is built from 15 residues. Germline V gene lookup returns CDR1 MDHEN and CDR2 SYDVKM. This CDR3 reads CASSLFGTGFYEQYF. CDR3 DNA sequence: TGTGCCAGCAGTTTATTCGGGACGGGATTCTACGAGCAGTACTTC.

In nucleotides, the CDR3 is TGTGCCAGCAGCCGAAGCTGGGGGGGGGTGCCCGACACTGAAGCTTTCTTT. Amino acids: CASSRSWGGVPDTEAFF. The chain couples TRBV7-9 to TRBJ1-1; TRBD1 might be the D (5 bases). The CDR3 spans 17 residues. Germline V gene sequence: CDR1 SEHNR, CDR2 FQNEAQ (reference sequence). Trimming left V 5 bases short and J 3 bases short, with 22 bases between. Complete variable domain (other parts from reference TRBV7-9 and TRBJ1-1): DTGVSQNPRHKITKRGQNVTFRCDPISEHNRLYWYRQTLGQGPEFLTYFQNEAQLEKSRLLSDRFSAERPKGSFSTLEIQRTEQGDSAMYLCASSRSWGGVPDTEAFFGQGTRLTVV.

This chain links TRBV21-1 with TRBJ2-7; whether TRBD1, the table's D call, matches the DNA was not checked. TRBV21-1 is noted as a pseudogene. The CDR3 sequence is 12 residues long. This CDR3 is CASRTGPYEQYF. Written as DNA, the CDR3 is TGTGCCAGCAGAACGGGGCCATACGAGCAGTACTTC.

In its sample, this clonotype was seen a few times. The chain couples TRBV14 to TRBJ2-7; TRBD2 matches at 12 bases. The ends lost 4 bases at V and 4 bases at J; junction bases unmatched: 8. The germline CDR1 and CDR2 sequences are SGHDN and FVKESK. The CDR3 has 16 residues. CDR3 residues: CASSRLAGGPGYEQYF. The CDR3 nucleotides are TGTGCCAGCAGCCGCCTAGCGGGAGGGCCGGGGTACGAGCAGTACTTC.

This chain uses TRBV24-1 with TRBJ2-5; 7 nucleotides match TRBD2. Looked up from germline, CDR1 is KGHDR and CDR2 is SFDVKD. The CDR3 has 16 amino acids. V shed 4 bases and J 5 bases; nucleotides not matched to a gene: 12. CDR3 sequence reads: CATSDPGLVGRETQYF. CDR3 coding DNA: TGTGCCACCAGTGACCCAGGACTAGTAGGCAGGGAGACCCAGTACTTC.

This clonotype was picked up many times. V gene TRBV4-2 combines with J gene TRBJ2-5; D unresolved. This CDR3 spans 11 amino acids. The V gene lost 3 bases and the J gene lost 4 bases, with 3 bases spanning the gap. The germline gives CDR1 LGHNA, CDR2 YNFKEQ. The CDR3 spells CASSHLETQYF. CDR3 DNA: TGTGCCAGCAGCCACCTAGAGACCCAGTACTTC.

This clonotype showed up just a few times. V and J are TRBV27 and TRBJ2-7, with TRBD2 identical over 10 bases. The V gene's germline CDR1 is MNHEY and CDR2 SMNVEV (reference sequence). V was pared by 1 base and J by 4 bases, with 16 bases of the junction left unmatched. The CDR3 covers 19 residues. CDR3 sequence: CASSLWGRRLAGAGYEQYF. As DNA, the CDR3 is TGTGCCAGCAGTTTATGGGGTAGGAGGCTAGCGGGAGCCGGTTACGAGCAGTACTTC.